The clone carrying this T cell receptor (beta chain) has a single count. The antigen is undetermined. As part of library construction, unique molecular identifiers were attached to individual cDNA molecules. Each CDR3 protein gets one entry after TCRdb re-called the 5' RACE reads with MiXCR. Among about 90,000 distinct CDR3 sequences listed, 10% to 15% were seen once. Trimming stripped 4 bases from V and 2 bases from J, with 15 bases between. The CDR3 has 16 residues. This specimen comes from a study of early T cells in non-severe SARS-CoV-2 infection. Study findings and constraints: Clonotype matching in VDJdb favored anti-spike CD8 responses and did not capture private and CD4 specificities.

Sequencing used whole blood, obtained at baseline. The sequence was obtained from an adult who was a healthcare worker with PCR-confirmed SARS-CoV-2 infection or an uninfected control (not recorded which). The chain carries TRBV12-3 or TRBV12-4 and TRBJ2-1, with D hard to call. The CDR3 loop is CASSSRRSMAYNEQFF. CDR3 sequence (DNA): TGTGCCAGCAGTTCCCGCCGGAGTATGGCCTACAATGAGCAGTTCTTC.